This T cell receptor (beta chain) is from a study of T cell responses to AZD1222 COVID-19 vaccine. Study-wide points: Seropositive AZD1222 recipients at baseline numbered only 6 or 7. The donors showed a predominance of white British ancestry and of females, with possible underestimation of clonal diversity.

Comment on this clone: Its cognate antigen is unknown.

Clones were read by immunoSEQ multiplex PCR, and TCRdb kept only the in-frame ones, dropping some. The sample has approximately 90,000 clones, roughly 88% seen once. V dropped 0 bases and J dropped 7; count of bases not matched to a gene: 7. The V gene's germline CDR1 is LNHNV and CDR2 YYDKDF (reference sequence). There are 15 residues in the CDR3. Material: peripheral blood, obtained on day 0 of AZD1222 vaccination. The clonotype was recovered from an adult in good health. V is TRBV15 and J is TRBJ2-5; 8 nucleotides match TRBD2. CDR3 coding DNA: TGTGCCACCAGCAGAGACACCGGGACTAGAGGGACCCAGTACTTC. Amino acid sequence: CATSRDTGTRGTQYF.